The present TCR beta chain was sequenced within a study of T cells after yellow fever vaccination. Overall study results and limits: At 95% to 96% for CD4 and around 91% for CD8, most primary-vaccination clones showed up again after the booster.

V was shortened by 5 bases and J by 5 bases, with 13 bases between the two germline ends. The CDR3 covers 13 residues. Germline CDR1 reads LNHDA; CDR2 reads SQIVND (reference sequence). TCR cDNA, made by 5'RACE template switching, carried an added universal primer site and UMIs. Each CDR3 protein gets one entry after TCRdb re-called the 5' RACE reads with MiXCR. Seen here are 450,000 to 600,000 distinct CDR3 sequences, around an eighth observed once, and the top ten hold roughly 13%. For this clonotype: The antigen is undetermined.

The sequencing here drew on PBMCs, taken on the day of the yellow fever booster vaccination. V usage is TRBV19 and J usage is TRBJ2-7; TRBD1 might be the D (7 bases). This receptor was taken from a man aged 25-45 years who received the YFV17D yellow fever vaccine. This CDR3 is CASSAGQWNEQYF. Here the CDR3 DNA reads TGTGCCAGTAGTGCGGGACAGTGGAACGAGCAGTACTTC. Complete variable domain (other parts from reference TRBV19 and TRBJ2-7): DGGITQSPKYLFRKEGQNVTLSCEQNLNHDAMYWYRQDPGQGLRLIYYSQIVNDFQKGDIAEGYSVSREKKESFPLTVTSAQKNPTAFYLCASSAGQWNEQYFGPGTRLTVT.